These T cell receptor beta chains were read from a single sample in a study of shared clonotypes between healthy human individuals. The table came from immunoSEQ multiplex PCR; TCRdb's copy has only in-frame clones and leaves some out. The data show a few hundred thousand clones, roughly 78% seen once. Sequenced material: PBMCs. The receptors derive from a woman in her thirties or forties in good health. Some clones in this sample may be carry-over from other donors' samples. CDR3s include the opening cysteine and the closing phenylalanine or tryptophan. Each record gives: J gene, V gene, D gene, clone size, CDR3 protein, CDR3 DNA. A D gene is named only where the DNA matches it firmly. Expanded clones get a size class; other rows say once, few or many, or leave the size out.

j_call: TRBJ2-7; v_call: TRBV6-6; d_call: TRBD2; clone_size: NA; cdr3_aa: CASSREGLYEQYF; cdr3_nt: TGTGCCAGCAGTCGGGAGGGTCTCTACGAGCAGTACTTC
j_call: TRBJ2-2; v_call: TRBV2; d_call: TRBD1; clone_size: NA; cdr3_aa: CASSADRVSNTGELFF; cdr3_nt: TGTGCCAGCAGCGCTGACAGGGTCTCGAACACCGGGGAGCTGTTTTTT
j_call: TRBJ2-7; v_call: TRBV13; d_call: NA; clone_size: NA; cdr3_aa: CASSPRSSYEQYF; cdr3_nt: TGTGCCAGCAGCCCCCGCAGCTCCTACGAGCAGTACTTC
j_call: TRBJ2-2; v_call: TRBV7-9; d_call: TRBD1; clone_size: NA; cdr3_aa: CASSPTGWDTGELFF; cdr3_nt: TGTGCCAGCAGCCCGACAGGGTGGGACACCGGGGAGCTGTTTTTT
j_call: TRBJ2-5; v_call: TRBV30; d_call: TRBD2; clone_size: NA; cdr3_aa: CAWRNPGLAGGRETQYF; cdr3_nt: TGTGCCTGGAGGAACCCGGGACTAGCGGGAGGGAGGGAGACCCAGTACTTC
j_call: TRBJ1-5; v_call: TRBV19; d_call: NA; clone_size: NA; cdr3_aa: CASSSNREDQPQHF; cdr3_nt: TGTGCCAGTAGTTCTAACAGGGAAGATCAGCCCCAGCATTTT
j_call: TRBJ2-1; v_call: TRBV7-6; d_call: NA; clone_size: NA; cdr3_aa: CASSLALMGLSYNEQFF; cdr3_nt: TGTGCCAGCAGCTTAGCGCTTATGGGACTGAGCTACAATGAGCAGTTCTTC
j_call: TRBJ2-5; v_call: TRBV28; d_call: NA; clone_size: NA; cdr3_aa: CASSGGPETQYF; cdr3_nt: TGTGCCAGCAGTGGGGGGCCCGAGACCCAGTACTTC
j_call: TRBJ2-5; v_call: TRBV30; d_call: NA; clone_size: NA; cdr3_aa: CAWSVRLRGRGETQYF; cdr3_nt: TGTGCCTGGAGTGTACGGCTCCGGGGACGGGGGGAGACCCAGTACTTC
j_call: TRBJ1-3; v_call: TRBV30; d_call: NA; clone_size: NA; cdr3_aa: CAWTGRSGNTIYF; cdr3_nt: TGTGCCTGGACGGGCCGCTCTGGAAACACCATATATTTT
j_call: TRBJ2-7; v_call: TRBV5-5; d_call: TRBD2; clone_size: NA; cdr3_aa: CASSLAGGGSYEQYF; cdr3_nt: TGTGCCAGCAGCTTGGCCGGCGGGGGGTCCTACGAGCAGTACTTC
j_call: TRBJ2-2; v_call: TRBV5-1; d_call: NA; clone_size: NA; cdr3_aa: CASSFAQNTGELFF; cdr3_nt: TGCGCCAGCAGCTTCGCCCAGAACACCGGGGAGCTGTTTTTT
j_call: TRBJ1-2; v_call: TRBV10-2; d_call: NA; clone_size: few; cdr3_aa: CASSESSGEGGYTF; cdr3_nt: TGCGCCAGCAGTGAGTCCTCAGGGGAGGGCGGCTACACCTTC
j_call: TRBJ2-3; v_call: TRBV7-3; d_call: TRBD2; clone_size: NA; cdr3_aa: CASSLLAGFLNTQYF; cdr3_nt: TGTGCCAGCAGCCTACTAGCGGGGTTCTTGAATACGCAGTATTTT
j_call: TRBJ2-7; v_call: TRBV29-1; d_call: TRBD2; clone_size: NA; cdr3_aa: CSVRLAGMSREYF; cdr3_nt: TGCAGCGTTCGGCTAGCGGGAATGAGTCGTGAGTACTTC
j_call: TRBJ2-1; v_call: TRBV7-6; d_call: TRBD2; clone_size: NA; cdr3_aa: CASSLGAGEGANEQFF; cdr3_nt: TGTGCCAGCAGCTTAGGGGCGGGAGAGGGAGCCAATGAGCAGTTCTTC
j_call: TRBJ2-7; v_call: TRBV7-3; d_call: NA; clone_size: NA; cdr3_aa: CASSTNGLLLHF; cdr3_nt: TGTGCCAGCAGCACCAATGGGCTCCTCCTGCACTTC
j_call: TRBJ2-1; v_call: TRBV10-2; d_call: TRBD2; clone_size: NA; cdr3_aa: CASTAHAGGSWGEQFF; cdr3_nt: TGCGCCAGCACGGCTCATGCGGGAGGGTCTTGGGGTGAGCAGTTCTTC
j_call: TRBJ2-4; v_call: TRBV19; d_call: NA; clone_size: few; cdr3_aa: CASRDILAKNIQYF; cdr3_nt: TGTGCCAGTCGAGACATTTTAGCCAAAAACATTCAGTACTTC
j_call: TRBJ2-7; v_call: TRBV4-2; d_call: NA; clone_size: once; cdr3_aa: CASSQEAAEKPYEQYF; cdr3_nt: TGTGCCAGCAGCCAAGAGGCAGCGGAGAAACCCTACGAGCAGTACTTC
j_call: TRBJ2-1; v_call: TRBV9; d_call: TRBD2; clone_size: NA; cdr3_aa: CASSVSGAGLGRDEQFF; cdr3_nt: TGTGCCAGCAGCGTATCTGGGGCGGGACTAGGGAGGGATGAGCAGTTCTTC
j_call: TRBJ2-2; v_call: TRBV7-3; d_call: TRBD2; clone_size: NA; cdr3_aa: CASRSSGSTGELFF; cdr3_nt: TGTGCCAGCAGGTCTAGCGGGAGCACCGGGGAGCTGTTTTTT
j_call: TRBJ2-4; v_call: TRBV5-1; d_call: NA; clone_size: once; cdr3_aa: CASNGGGAKNIQYF; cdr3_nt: TGCGCCAGCAACGGGGGAGGAGCCAAAAACATTCAGTACTTC
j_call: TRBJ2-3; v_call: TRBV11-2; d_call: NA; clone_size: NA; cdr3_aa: CASSLDPTPTDTQYF; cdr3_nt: TGTGCCAGCAGCTTAGATCCTACTCCCACAGATACGCAGTATTTT
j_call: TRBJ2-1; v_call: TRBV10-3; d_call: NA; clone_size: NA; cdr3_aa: CAISESAVGEQFF; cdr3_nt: TGTGCCATCAGTGAGTCGGCGGTCGGTGAGCAGTTCTTC
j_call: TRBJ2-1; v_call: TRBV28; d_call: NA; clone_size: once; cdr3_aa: CASSPSGQRVYNEQFF; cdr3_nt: TGTGCCAGCAGTCCCTCGGGCCAGCGGGTCTACAATGAGCAGTTCTTC
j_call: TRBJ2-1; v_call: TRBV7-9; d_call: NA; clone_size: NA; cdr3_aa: CASSSANEQFF; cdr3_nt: TGTGCCAGCAGCAGCGCCAATGAGCAGTTCTTC
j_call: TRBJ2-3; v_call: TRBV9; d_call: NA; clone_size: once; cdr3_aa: CASSVSGKSDTQYF; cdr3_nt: TGTGCCAGCAGCGTTTCGGGGAAATCAGATACGCAGTATTTT
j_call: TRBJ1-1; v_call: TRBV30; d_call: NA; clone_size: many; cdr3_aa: CAWTAGRNTEAFF; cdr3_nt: TGTGCCTGGACAGCTGGTAGGAACACTGAAGCTTTCTTT
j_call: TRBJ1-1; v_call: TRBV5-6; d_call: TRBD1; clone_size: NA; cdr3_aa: CASSWGQAGGAFF; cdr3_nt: TGTGCCAGCAGCTGGGGACAGGCAGGGGGAGCTTTCTTT
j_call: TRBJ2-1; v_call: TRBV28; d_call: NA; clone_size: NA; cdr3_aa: CASSFGGLYNEQFF; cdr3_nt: TGTGCCAGCAGTTTTGGGGGGCTGTACAATGAGCAGTTCTTC
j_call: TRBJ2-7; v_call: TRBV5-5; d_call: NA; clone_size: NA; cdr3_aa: CASSLAGGEFGEQYF; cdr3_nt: TGTGCCAGCAGCTTGGCCGGCGGGGAGTTTGGAGAGCAGTACTTC
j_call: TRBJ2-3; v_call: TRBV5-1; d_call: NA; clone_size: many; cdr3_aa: CASSVLDSTSTDTQYF; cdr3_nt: TGCGCCAGCAGCGTACTGGATTCTACTAGCACAGATACGCAGTATTTT